The 4 T cell receptor beta chains below were found in one sample sequenced in a study of cytotoxic CD8 clonotypes in ibrutinib-treated CLL. Repertoires were generated with immunoSEQ multiplex PCR, while TCRdb's copy carries only in-frame clones and drops some. The table lists hundreds of thousands of clones, roughly 67% of them singletons. The sequences come from PBMCs, collected after 36 months of ibrutinib treatment. These receptors were obtained from a human donor with chronic lymphocytic leukemia.

V and J are TRBV27 and TRBJ2-7; D uncertain. This CDR3 has 16 residues. V dropped 5 bases and J dropped 2 bases, with 19 bases sitting between them. Germline CDR1 and CDR2: MNHEY and SMNVEV (reference sequence). The chain's CDR3 is CASSPPSLSGAYEQYF. In DNA, the CDR3 is TGTGCCAGCAGTCCCCCGTCGCTGTCAGGCGCCTACGAGCAGTACTTC.

This clone has only a few counts. This sequence joins TRBV2 and TRBJ2-1, with a possible D match to TRBD2 (7 bases). The V gene's germline CDR1 is SNHLY and CDR2 FYNNEI. CDR3 size: 13 residues. Trimming left V 4 bases short and J 9 bases short, with 13 bases between. The CDR3 loop reads CASSVGGAGEQFF. CDR3 bases: TGTGCCAGCAGTGTGGGGGGGGCCGGTGAGCAGTTCTTC.

This clone has only a few counts. V is TRBV5-5 and J is TRBJ2-7; D is unclear. This CDR3 region has 11 residues. From germline, CDR1 is SGHKS and CDR2 YYEKEE (reference sequence). V gave up 4 bases and J gave up 5 bases, with 7 bases separating them. CDR3 DNA: TGTGCCAGCAGCAGAGAGGACGAGCAGTACTTC. Protein product: CASSREDEQYF.

The chain links TRBV5-1 to TRBJ2-2; 7 bases line up with TRBD1. The CDR3 covers 15 residues. The V segment lost 4 bases and the J segment 2 bases; nucleotides outside the gene matches: 5. Germline values: CDR1 SGHRS, CDR2 YFSETQ. The CDR3 sequence is CASSPTGVNTGELFF. The CDR3, as DNA: TGCGCCAGCAGCCCTACAGGGGTTAACACCGGGGAGCTGTTTTTT.